The sequence of this T cell receptor (beta chain) was determined in a study of neurological immune-mediated disorders. Overall study context: Of the approximately 35 patients who had multiple sclerosis, about 31 had the relapsing-remitting form and 3 had the secondary progressive form. Regarding the study as a whole: The phylogenetic placement of 18 of 34 multiple sclerosis patients' repertoires in one related-CDR3 cluster constitutes a possible signature. The absence of shared CDR3 amino acid sequences among expanded clones across subjects suggests private repertoires in all groups.

With 4 bases removed from V and 4 bases from J, the gap between germline ends came to 14 bases. CDR1 and CDR2 from the germline V gene are SGHKS and YYEKEE (reference sequence). The length of the CDR3 is 14 residues. This clonotype was observed at least ten times. Its antigen is not identified. By 5'RACE with 10-nucleotide random UMIs, the cDNA was made. TCRdb used MiXCR to reprocess the 5' RACE reads, holding one entry per CDR3 protein. In the table there are 80,000 to 100,000 distinct CDR3 sequences, 3% to 4.5% of which are singletons. The sequence was collected from a woman aged 50 to 60 with multiple sclerosis. The chain links TRBV5-5 to TRBJ1-2; weak D call: TRBD1 (6 bases). The sequenced sample consisted of PBMCs. The CDR3 region has the DNA TGTGCCAGCAGCCCAATCGCAGGGGTCTATGGCTACACCTTC. This sequence encodes CASSPIAGVYGYTF.